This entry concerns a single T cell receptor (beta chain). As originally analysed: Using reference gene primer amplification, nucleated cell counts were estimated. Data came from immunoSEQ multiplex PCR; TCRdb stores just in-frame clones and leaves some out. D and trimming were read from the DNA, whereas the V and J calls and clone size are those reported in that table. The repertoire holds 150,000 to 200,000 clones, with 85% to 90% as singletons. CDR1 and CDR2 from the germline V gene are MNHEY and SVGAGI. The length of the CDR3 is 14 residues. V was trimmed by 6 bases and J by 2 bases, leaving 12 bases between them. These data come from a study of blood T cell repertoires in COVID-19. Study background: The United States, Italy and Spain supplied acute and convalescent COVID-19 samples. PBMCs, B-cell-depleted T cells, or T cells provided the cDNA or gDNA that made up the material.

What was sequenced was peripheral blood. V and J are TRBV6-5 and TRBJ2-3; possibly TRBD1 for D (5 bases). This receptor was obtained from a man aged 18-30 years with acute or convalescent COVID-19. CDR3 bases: TGTGCCAGCAGCGACAGCTTTACCACAGATACGCAGTATTTT. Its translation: CASSDSFTTDTQYF.